This T cell receptor beta chain stems from a study of cytomegalovirus exposure and HLA in healthy donors. The PCR contained 60 Vbeta and 13 Jbeta primers. Sequencing used immunoSEQ multiplex PCR; TCRdb keeps in-frame clones, though not all of them. The sample has 180,000 or so clones; roughly 90% are singletons. The germline V gene has CDR1 MNHEY and CDR2 SMNVEV (reference sequence). V gave up 3 bases and J gave up 0 bases; unmatched junction bases: 4. This CDR3 has 16 amino acids. The chain couples TRBV27 to TRBJ2-1, with 8 bases fitting TRBD2. The sample was PBMCs. The source is a woman aged 30 to 39 in good health and CMV-seronegative. The CDR3 bases are TGTGCCAGCAGTTTGGAAGCGGGGGCCTCCTACAATGAGCAGTTCTTC. Translated, it gives CASSLEAGASYNEQFF.